These 27 T cell receptor beta chains were sequenced from one sample in a study of cytomegalovirus exposure and HLA in healthy donors. PCR was performed using 60 Vbeta and 13 Jbeta primers. The protocol was immunoSEQ multiplex PCR, while the TCRdb copy is restricted to in-frame clones and leaves out a portion. The sample lists about 120,000 clones, 75% to 90% occurring once. Material: PBMCs. The receptors originated from a man aged 25-45 years in good health and CMV-seronegative.

This rearrangement joins TRBV29-1 to TRBJ2-7; D not resolved. Germline CDR1 and CDR2: SQVTM and ANQGSEA. This CDR3 is 12 amino acids long. V was pared by 0 bases and J by 0 bases, with 3 bases between. CDR3: CSVEDHSYEQYF. The DNA of the CDR3 is TGCAGCGTTGAAGATCACTCCTACGAGCAGTACTTC.

V and J are TRBV18 and TRBJ1-5; D remains ambiguous. Germline CDR1 is KGHSH and CDR2 is LQKENI. The CDR3 extends over 14 amino acids. The ends were cut back, 6 bases at V and 3 bases at J, with 12 bases in the middle. This CDR3 reads CASSPADSNQPQHF. CDR3 in DNA: TGTGCCAGCTCCCCAGCTGACTCCAATCAGCCCCAGCATTTT. Full variable domain (rest looked up from reference TRBV18 and TRBJ1-5): NAGVMQNPRHLVRRRGQEARLRCSPMKGHSHVYWYRQLPEEGLKFMVYLQKENIIDESGMPKERFSAEFPKEGPSILRIQQVVRGDSAAYFCASSPADSNQPQHFGDGTRLSIL.

The chain carries TRBV7-8 and TRBJ1-2; D might be TRBD1 (6 bases). Germline CDR1 and CDR2: SGHVS and FQNEAQ. V was shortened by 2 bases and J by 4 bases, with 20 bases between the two germline ends. This CDR3 has 17 residues. The CDR3 here is CASSLLSGTLEPYGYTF. Here the CDR3 DNA reads TGTGCCAGCAGCTTACTTTCCGGGACACTGGAACCCTATGGCTACACCTTC.

The chain uses TRBV5-4 and TRBJ2-5; 8 positions agree with TRBD2. The assigned J gene may be wrong: the sequence end matches TRBJ2-7 better. Per germline, CDR1 SGHNT and CDR2 YYREEE (reference sequence). The CDR3 spans 15 residues. The CDR3 reads CASSWGPAGAYEQYF. CDR3 sequence (DNA): TGTGCCAGCAGCTGGGGGCCAGCGGGGGCCTACGAGCAGTACTTC.

The chain recombines TRBV28 with TRBJ2-7, with TRBD1 as a possible D gene (6 bases). Germline lookup yields CDR1 MDHEN and CDR2 SYDVKM. V dropped 1 base and J dropped 2 bases, with 12 bases sitting between them. This CDR3 is 15 amino acids long. CDR3 nucleotide sequence: TGTGCCAGCAGTTTATCGCCAGGGGAACCCTACGAGCAGTACTTC. The encoded protein is CASSLSPGEPYEQYF. The full variable domain, completed using reference TRBV28 and TRBJ2-7, is DVKVTQSSRYLVKRTGEKVFLECVQDMDHENMFWYRQDPGLGLRLIYFSYDVKMKEKGDIPEGYSVSREKKERFSLILESASTNQTSMYLCASSLSPGEPYEQYFGPGTRLTVT.

This clone was seen repeatedly, ten times or more. The CDR3 loop is CASSAGTSNTGELFF. The CDR3, as DNA: TGTGCCAGCAGTGCCGGGACTTCTAACACCGGGGAGCTGTTTTTT. This chain links TRBV6-4 with TRBJ2-2; a weak D match, TRBD2 (6 bases). Germline loops: CDR1 MRHNA, CDR2 SNTAGT. Trimming shortened V by 4 bases and J by 2 bases, and 11 bases separated the two germline ends. The CDR3 extends over 15 amino acids.

This clone was seen a few times. The rearrangement links TRBV9 to TRBJ2-2; 9 nucleotides line up with TRBD2. V lost 0 bases to trimming and J lost 1 base; unmatched junction nucleotides: 4. Germline V gene lookup returns CDR1 SGDLS and CDR2 YYNGEE. CDR3 length equals 17 residues. Here the CDR3 reads CASSVGRGGWNTGELFF. As DNA, the CDR3 is TGTGCCAGCAGCGTAGGGCGGGGGGGCTGGAACACCGGGGAGCTGTTTTTT.

The chain uses TRBV28 and TRBJ1-6; D is unclear. The CDR3 extends over 14 amino acids. V was clipped by 3 bases and J by 2 bases, with 5 bases between them. The germline V gene has CDR1 MDHEN and CDR2 SYDVKM. CDR3 in DNA: TGTGCCAGCAGTTTGAGTCCCTATAATTCACCCCTCCACTTT. Encoded protein: CASSLSPYNSPLHF.

The chain couples TRBV7-2 to TRBJ2-5; 7 bases align to TRBD1. With the DNA end fitting TRBJ2-7 better, the J assignment may be wrong. The CDR3 loop spans 12 amino acids. The V gene's germline CDR1 is SGHTA and CDR2 FQGNSA. CDR3 sequence reads: CASSRTGYEQYF. Here the CDR3 DNA reads TGTGCCAGCAGCCGGACAGGCTACGAGCAGTACTTC.

In this sample, this clone turned up a few times. The genes are TRBV7-9 and TRBJ2-7; 9 nucleotides line up with TRBD1. The CDR3 totals 16 residues. Unmatched junction bases numbered 10, after V lost 6 bases and J lost 1 base. Looked up from germline, CDR1 is SEHNR and CDR2 is FQNEAQ (reference sequence). The CDR3 nucleotides read TGTGCCAGCAGTCCTACAGGGGGCGCCGATTCCTACGAGCAGTACTTC. Amino acids: CASSPTGGADSYEQYF.

V and J are TRBV6-1 and TRBJ1-2; D is undetermined. The CDR3 extends over 14 amino acids. V was trimmed by 2 bases and J by 4 bases, leaving 11 bases between them. CDR1 MNHNS and CDR2 SASEGT come from the germline V gene. The CDR3 sequence is CASSERLSGYGYTF. CDR3 nucleotide sequence: TGTGCCAGCAGTGAACGCCTAAGCGGCTATGGCTACACCTTC.

J is TRBJ2-5 and V is TRBV15, with D hard to call. With the DNA end fitting TRBJ2-7 better, the J assignment may be wrong. The CDR3 consists of 13 residues. Germline loops: CDR1 LNHNV, CDR2 YYDKDF (reference sequence). DNA of the CDR3: TGTGCCACCAGCAGAGATCCCGATCACGAGCAGTACTTC. Its translation is CATSRDPDHEQYF.

The chain employs TRBV4-3 and TRBJ1-2; TRBD1 matches 9 bases. Germline CDR1 reads LGHNA; CDR2 reads YSLEER. The CDR3 consists of 14 residues. V lost 0 bases to trimming and J lost 6 bases; unmatched junction nucleotides: 2. CDR3 sequence: CASSQDWDRDGYTF. CDR3 nucleotides: TGCGCCAGCAGCCAAGATTGGGACAGGGATGGCTACACCTTC.

The chain joins TRBV5-1 to TRBJ2-1, with 14 bases lining up with TRBD2. Trimming cost V 3 bases and J 7 bases; bases outside gene matches: 9. The CDR3 is made up of 17 amino acids. Germline V lookup: CDR1 SGHRS, CDR2 YFSETQ. CDR3 amino acids: CASSSGGTSGGWNEQFF. The CDR3 coding sequence is TGCGCCAGCAGCTCCGGAGGGACTAGCGGGGGATGGAATGAGCAGTTCTTC.

The rearrangement joins TRBV27 to TRBJ1-5, with D maybe TRBD1 (6 bases). Trimming cost V 6 bases and J 11 bases, with 17 bases left between them. CDR3 length: 13 amino acids. Germline assignment: CDR1 MNHEY and CDR2 SMNVEV (reference sequence). CDR3 sequence: CASRPTGLGTQHF. In DNA, the CDR3 is TGTGCCAGCAGGCCAACAGGGCTCGGAACCCAGCATTTT.

The chain uses TRBV5-4 and TRBJ2-2; D gene uncertain. V was pared by 7 bases and J by 1 base, with 8 bases between. The CDR3 is made up of 13 amino acids. Looked up from germline, CDR1 is SGHNT and CDR2 is YYREEE (reference sequence). For the CDR3, the DNA is TGTGCCAGCTCCTCCGGGAACACCGGGGAGCTGTTTTTT. Its protein is CASSSGNTGELFF.

The chain uses TRBV5-1 and TRBJ2-7, with 8 bases fitting TRBD1. This CDR3 is built from 15 residues. The V segment lost 0 bases and the J segment 2 bases; nucleotides outside the gene matches: 4. Germline V gene sequence: CDR1 SGHRS, CDR2 YFSETQ. CDR3 in amino acids: CASSLAGQETYEQYF. The CDR3 DNA is TGCGCCAGCAGCTTGGCGGGACAGGAGACCTACGAGCAGTACTTC.

The chain uses TRBV7-2 and TRBJ2-3; 7 bases are a match to TRBD1. With V trimmed by 5 bases and J by 1 base, 9 bases remained unmatched. Germline CDR1 SGHTA, CDR2 FQGNSA. The length of the CDR3 is 16 residues. The CDR3 reads CASSLVGGVRTDTQYF. Written as DNA, the CDR3 is TGTGCCAGCAGCCTCGTAGGGGGCGTTCGCACAGATACGCAGTATTTT. The full variable domain, its missing parts supplied by reference TRBV7-2 and TRBJ2-3, is GAGVSQSPSNKVTEKGKDVELRCDPISGHTALYWYRQSLGQGLEFLIYFQGNSAPDKSGLPSDRFSAERTGGSVSTLTIQRTQQEDSAVYLCASSLVGGVRTDTQYFGPGTRLTVL.

The chain is built from TRBV6-5 and TRBJ2-3; 15 bases are a match to TRBD2. This CDR3 is built from 15 residues. Germline CDR1 is MNHEY and CDR2 is SVGAGI. V lost 6 bases, J lost 8 bases, and 6 bases stayed unmatched. The DNA of the CDR3 is TGTGCCAGCAGCGGACTAGCGGGGGGGAAGGGTACGCAGTATTTT. It specifies CASSGLAGGKGTQYF.

J is TRBJ2-6 and V is TRBV28, with D perhaps TRBD2 (5 bases). V was cut by 6 bases and J by 3 bases, with 12 bases left in between. This CDR3 has 15 amino acids. Germline V lookup: CDR1 MDHEN, CDR2 SYDVKM. The CDR3 nucleotides read TGTGCCAGCAGACCATCAGGAGGTGGGGCCAACGTCCTGACTTTC. This encodes CASRPSGGGANVLTF.

The chain carries TRBV11-2 and TRBJ1-6; D call uncertain. CDR1 and CDR2 (germline): SGHAT, FQNNGV. Trimming took off 4 bases at V and 3 bases at J, with 4 bases between the two ends. CDR3 length: 13 amino acids. The CDR3 loop is CASSSNYNSPLHF. In DNA form, the CDR3 reads TGTGCCAGCAGCTCAAACTATAATTCACCCCTCCACTTT.

This rearrangement joins TRBV18 to TRBJ2-5; D is perhaps TRBD2 (5 bases). The DNA end is a closer match to TRBJ2-7, so the J assignment may be wrong. Germline values: CDR1 KGHSH, CDR2 LQKENI. CDR3 length: 15 residues. The DNA for the CDR3 is TGTGCCAGCTCACCCAGAGAGGGTAGCTCCTACGAGCAGTACTTC. Protein: CASSPREGSSYEQYF.

V and J are TRBV28 and TRBJ2-5, with 9 bases that match TRBD2. The CDR3 has 16 amino acids. Germline V gene data show CDR1 as MDHEN and CDR2 as SYDVKM. V dropped 10 bases and J dropped 4; count of bases not matched to a gene: 16. The CDR3 spells CATHPRRGGGLETQYF. Written as DNA, the CDR3 is TGTGCCACCCATCCTCGGCGGGGGGGCGGGCTAGAGACCCAGTACTTC.

This clone came up once. J is TRBJ2-7 and V is TRBV7-2, with TRBD2 matching over 14 bases. Trimming removed 4 bases from V and 7 bases from J; junction bases left unmatched: 6. The CDR3 is made up of 15 amino acids. From germline, CDR1 is SGHTA and CDR2 FQGNSA. The CDR3 here is CASSSRTSGGREQYF. The CDR3 DNA reads TGTGCCAGCAGCTCTCGGACTAGCGGGGGGCGGGAGCAGTACTTC.

This chain joins TRBV28 and TRBJ2-1, with TRBD1 matching over 8 bases. This CDR3 is 11 amino acids long. V shed 5 bases and J 15 bases; nucleotides not matched to a gene: 6. Germline V gives CDR1 MDHEN, CDR2 SYDVKM. The CDR3 nucleotides are TGTGCCAGCAGTCCCGGGACAGGAAGGTTCTTC. Amino acids: CASSPGTGRFF.

This clone came up once. The chain employs TRBV6-1 and TRBJ2-5; 7 positions match TRBD2. The CDR3 has 15 amino acids. Germline trimming cut 4 bases from V and 1 base from J; bases unmatched to any gene: 6. CDR1 is MNHNS, CDR2 SASEGT, per germline. Here the CDR3 reads CASSAGGGSQETQYF. The CDR3 region has the DNA TGTGCCAGCAGTGCGGGGGGAGGGTCCCAAGAGACCCAGTACTTC.

The rearrangement uses TRBV11-2 and TRBJ2-2; weak D call: TRBD2 (6 bases). Germline V lookup: CDR1 SGHAT, CDR2 FQNNGV. Trimming pared 3 bases from V and 6 bases from J, leaving 8 bases between. The CDR3 spans 13 residues. DNA for the CDR3: TGTGCCAGCAGCTTGATAGCGGCCGGGGAGCTGTTTTTT. It yields the protein CASSLIAAGELFF. The complete variable domain, with remaining parts taken from reference TRBV11-2 and TRBJ2-2, reads EAGVAQSPRYKIIEKRQSVAFWCNPISGHATLYWYQQILGQGPKLLIQFQNNGVVDDSQLPKDRFSAERLKGVDSTLKIQPAKLEDSAVYLCASSLIAAGELFFGEGSRLTVL.